The next 17 T cell receptor beta chains were all read from a single sample in a study of spatial heterogeneity in lung cancer. One entry per CDR3 protein, called by TCRdb with MiXCR from the 5' RACE reads. The table shows over 6,000 distinct CDR3 sequences, with 1% to 1.5% occurring only once. Their antigens remain unidentified. Time point specified: sample taken at primary tumor resection. Study results and caveats: Expanded alpha and beta TCR counts within tumors tracked tumor mutation counts.

Specimen: lung tumor tissue, collected at surgery. The receptors derive from a male donor with early-stage non-small cell lung cancer.

This clonotype was seen ten or more times. The chain recombines TRBV7-2 with TRBJ2-5; possibly TRBD1 for D (5 bases). This CDR3 comprises 13 residues. From germline, CDR1 is SGHTA and CDR2 FQGNSA. The ends were cut back, 1 base at V and 2 bases at J, with 5 bases in the middle. The CDR3 DNA reads as TGTGCCAGCAGCTTAGGACAGCAAGAGACCCAGTACTTC. It codes for CASSLGQQETQYF.

This clonotype is labeled as medium-sized (0.01 to 0.1%). V usage is TRBV5-1 and J usage is TRBJ2-3; tentative D call: TRBD1 (5 bases). CDR1 SGHRS and CDR2 YFSETQ come from the germline V gene. The ends were cut back, 3 bases at V and 2 bases at J, with 10 bases in the middle. This CDR3 is built from 14 residues. The CDR3 is CASSSDSFTDTQYF. CDR3 sequence (DNA): TGCGCCAGCAGCTCAGACAGTTTCACAGATACGCAGTATTTT.

This clonotype was seen repeatedly, ten times or more. The rearrangement links TRBV7-2 to TRBJ1-1; D remains ambiguous. Germline V gene lookup returns CDR1 SGHTA and CDR2 FQGNSA. The CDR3 loop spans 14 amino acids. Trimming stripped 6 bases from V and 1 base from J, with 12 bases between. CDR3 region: CASRLGTSNTEAFF. CDR3 bases: TGTGCCAGCAGGCTAGGAACGTCGAACACTGAAGCTTTCTTT.

This clonotype was counted at least ten times. CDR3 amino acids: CASSLDRGSGGYTF. CDR3 nucleotide sequence: TGTGCCAGCAGTCTAGACAGGGGCTCGGGCGGCTACACCTTC. The J gene is TRBJ1-2, the V gene TRBV27; TRBD1 matches 8 bases. Trimming cost V 5 bases and J 8 bases; bases outside gene matches: 10. In germline, CDR1 is MNHEY, CDR2 SMNVEV (reference sequence). The CDR3 covers 14 residues.

This clonotype was observed at least ten times. The genes are TRBV5-1 and TRBJ2-7, with 8 bases identical to TRBD2. V lost 3 bases and J lost 0; bases outside the gene matches: 2. Germline V lookup: CDR1 SGHRS, CDR2 YFSETQ. The CDR3 contains 14 residues. The CDR3 DNA sequence: TGCGCCAGCAGCTCGGGGGGGAGCTCCTACGAGCAGTACTTC. This gives the protein CASSSGGSSYEQYF.

This clonotype is categorized as medium-sized. The genes are TRBV10-2 and TRBJ2-6; no clear D. Trimming shortened V by 6 bases and J by 0 bases, and 9 bases separated the two germline ends. The CDR3 sequence is 15 residues long. Germline V CDR1 and CDR2: WSHSY, SAAADI. CDR3 in DNA: TGCGCCAGCAGGGAACAGAGCTCTGGGGCCAACGTCCTGACTTTC. Protein: CASREQSSGANVLTF.

By proportion, this clonotype is medium-sized (0.01 to 0.1%). The chain carries TRBV27 and TRBJ2-4; no clear D. V lost 0 bases and J lost 3, with 6 bases in between. CDR3 length: 14 amino acids. Germline lookup yields CDR1 MNHEY and CDR2 SMNVEV (reference sequence). CDR3 in amino acids: CASSLSTGKNIQYF. DNA of the CDR3: TGTGCCAGCAGTTTATCAACGGGCAAAAACATTCAGTACTTC.

This clonotype has ten or more counts. The chain combines TRBV20-1 with TRBJ2-6; D ambiguous. CDR1 is DFQATT and CDR2 is SNEGSKA in the germline V gene (reference sequence). CDR3 length: 15 residues. The ends were cut back, 2 bases at V and 1 base at J, with 9 bases in the middle. The CDR3 reads CSARIGGSGANVLTF. CDR3 sequence (DNA): TGCAGTGCTAGAATCGGCGGTTCTGGGGCCAACGTCCTGACTTTC.

This clonotype was seen repeatedly, ten times or more. J is TRBJ2-5 and V is TRBV5-6, with D hard to call. The V gene lost 0 bases and the J gene lost 4 bases, with 10 bases spanning the gap. CDR3 size: 14 residues. Germline values: CDR1 SGHDT, CDR2 YYEEEE. Here the CDR3 DNA reads TGTGCCAGCAGCTTGGGGCAGCCCCGAGAGACCCAGTACTTC. Translating it yields CASSLGQPRETQYF.

This clonotype was counted many times. The CDR3 protein is CASSLEGVETF. CDR3 DNA sequence: TGTGCCAGCAGTTTAGAGGGAGTGGAAACCTTC. This sequence joins TRBV12-3 or TRBV12-4 and TRBJ1-2; D uncertain. There are 11 residues in the CDR3. V gave up 1 base and J gave up 14 bases, with 11 bases separating them.

This clonotype was observed at least ten times. This chain links TRBV20-1 with TRBJ2-4; 7 nucleotides align to TRBD1. V shed 3 bases, J shed 4 bases, and the junction held 9 bases outside the gene matches. CDR1 DFQATT and CDR2 SNEGSKA come from the germline V gene (reference sequence). The CDR3 sequence is 15 residues long. The CDR3 nucleotides are TGCAGTGCTAGCGCGGTAGGGGGCTATAAAAACATTCAGTACTTC. Translating gives CSASAVGGYKNIQYF.

This clonotype was detected ten times or more. As DNA, the CDR3 is TGCAGCGTTGATAGGGGGGACACAGATACGCAGTATTTT. As protein: CSVDRGDTDTQYF. The V and J genes are TRBV29-1 and TRBJ2-3; either TRBD1 or TRBD2 may fit D (6 bases each). The length of the CDR3 is 13 residues. Germline assignment: CDR1 SQVTM and CDR2 ANQGSEA. Trimming took 3 bases from V and 2 from J, leaving 9 bases between them.

This clonotype has ten or more counts. The genes are TRBV13 and TRBJ1-5, with a weak D call TRBD1 (5 bases). The V gene lost 4 bases and the J gene lost 10 bases, with 11 bases spanning the gap. Germline V gene data show CDR1 as PRHDT and CDR2 as FYEKMQ (reference sequence). The CDR3 runs to 12 residues. The CDR3 protein is CASSSSGGPQHF. DNA for the CDR3: TGTGCCAGCAGCTCGAGCGGGGGACCCCAGCATTTT.

This clonotype was detected a few times. The V and J genes are TRBV7-2 and TRBJ2-1, with 10 bases aligning to TRBD2. Germline trimming cut 5 bases from V and 4 bases from J; bases unmatched to any gene: 8. The germline V gene encodes CDR1 SGHTA and CDR2 FQGNSA. This CDR3 region has 16 residues. This CDR3 reads CASSLQAGGRYNEQFF. The CDR3 DNA reads as TGTGCCAGCAGCCTACAAGCGGGAGGGCGTTACAATGAGCAGTTCTTC.

This clonotype counts as medium-sized. The chain links TRBV19 to TRBJ2-5; 8 bases fit TRBD1. Germline V CDR1 and CDR2: LNHDA, SQIVND (reference sequence). V was clipped by 3 bases and J by 3 bases; unmatched bases: 9. The CDR3 loop spans 16 amino acids. The CDR3 region is CASSINRGEEEETQYF. The CDR3 DNA reads as TGTGCCAGTAGTATCAACAGGGGGGAGGAGGAAGAGACCCAGTACTTC.

This clonotype is labeled medium-sized. The CDR3 sequence is CSAFQGASKKLFF. The CDR3 DNA is TGCAGCGCCTTCCAGGGGGCGTCTAAAAAACTGTTTTTT. This chain uses TRBV29-1 with TRBJ1-4; TRBD1 aligns across 8 bases. The CDR3 runs 13 residues. The germline V gene encodes CDR1 SQVTM and CDR2 ANQGSEA. J was trimmed by 9 bases and V by 7 bases; bases with no gene match: 10.

This clonotype occurred many times. In DNA form, the CDR3 reads TGTGCCTGGGGACTAGCGGGCGAGCAGTACTTC. As protein: CAWGLAGEQYF. The chain uses TRBV30 and TRBJ2-7; 11 bases agree with TRBD2. Per the germline V gene, CDR1 is GTSNPN and CDR2 is SVGIG (reference sequence). The CDR3 contains 11 residues. After removal of 5 bases from V and 6 bases from J, the junction contained 0 bases not matched to a gene.